The 5 T cell receptor beta chains below all came from one sample that was sequenced in a study of yellow fever vaccine responses in identical twins. TCRdb re-called the RT-PCR reads through MiXCR, storing one row per CDR3 protein. The sample contains about 23,000 distinct CDR3 sequences, roughly 80% of which appear only once. Source: T cells from blood (PBMCs), unsorted or a sorted subset (not recorded which), taken before or after yellow fever vaccination (not recorded which). These TCRs come from a woman aged 18-29 years who received the yellow fever vaccine.

The V call is TRBV6-1, the J call TRBJ1-6; D is possibly TRBD1 (5 bases). Germline values: CDR1 MNHNS, CDR2 SASEGT. The CDR3 loop spans 14 amino acids. Between the trimmed V and J ends, which lost 3 bases and 14 bases, there was a span of 17 bases. Here the CDR3 reads CASSEWDPMAALHF. The CDR3 nucleotides are TGTGCCAGCAGTGAGTGGGACCCCATGGCGGCCCTCCACTTT.

This sequence joins TRBV18 and TRBJ2-6, with D uncertain. The V gene lost 3 bases and the J gene lost 0 bases, with 3 bases spanning the gap. From germline, CDR1 is KGHSH and CDR2 LQKENI. The CDR3 totals 14 residues. The CDR3 DNA follows: TGTGCCAGCTCACCCAACTCTGGGGCCAACGTCCTGACTTTC. This translates into CASSPNSGANVLTF.

The chain uses TRBV5-1 and TRBJ1-6, with unresolved D. Germline CDR1 reads SGHRS; CDR2 reads YFSETQ. This CDR3 spans 15 amino acids. The V and J ends lost 0 bases and 6 bases respectively, with 10 bases between them. The CDR3 spells CASSLEAVINSPLHF. In nucleotides, the CDR3 is TGCGCCAGCAGCTTGGAGGCGGTGATTAATTCACCCCTCCACTTT. Supplemented by reference TRBV5-1 and TRBJ1-6, the full variable domain reads KAGVTQTPRYLIKTRGQQVTLSCSPISGHRSVSWYQQTPGQGLQFLFEYFSETQRNKGNFPGRFSGRQFSNSRSEMNVSTLELGDSALYLCASSLEAVINSPLHFGNGTRLTVT.

V and J are TRBV3-1 and TRBJ2-1, with 14 bases fitting TRBD2. J was trimmed by 6 bases and V by 5 bases; bases with no gene match: 3. The CDR3 is 15 amino acids. The germline V gene encodes CDR1 LGHDT and CDR2 YNNKEL (reference sequence). The CDR3 nucleotides read TGTGCCAGCAGCATTGGACTAGCGGGAGGCAATGAGCAGTTCTTC. It yields the protein CASSIGLAGGNEQFF.

The count of this clonotype is one. This chain links TRBV7-6 with TRBJ1-1; D unclear. Germline V lookup: CDR1 SGHVS, CDR2 FNYEAQ. Trimming cost V 1 base and J 4 bases, with 7 bases left between them. CDR3 size: 13 residues. The DNA for the CDR3 is TGTGCCAGCAGCTTAGGGCTAGGCACTGAAGCTTTCTTT. The encoded protein is CASSLGLGTEAFF. Full variable domain (rest looked up from reference TRBV7-6 and TRBJ1-1): GAGVSQSPRYKVTKRGQDVALRCDPISGHVSLYWYRQALGQGPEFLTYFNYEAQQDKSGLPNDRFSAERPEGSISTLTIQRTEQRDSAMYRCASSLGLGTEAFFGQGTRLTVV.